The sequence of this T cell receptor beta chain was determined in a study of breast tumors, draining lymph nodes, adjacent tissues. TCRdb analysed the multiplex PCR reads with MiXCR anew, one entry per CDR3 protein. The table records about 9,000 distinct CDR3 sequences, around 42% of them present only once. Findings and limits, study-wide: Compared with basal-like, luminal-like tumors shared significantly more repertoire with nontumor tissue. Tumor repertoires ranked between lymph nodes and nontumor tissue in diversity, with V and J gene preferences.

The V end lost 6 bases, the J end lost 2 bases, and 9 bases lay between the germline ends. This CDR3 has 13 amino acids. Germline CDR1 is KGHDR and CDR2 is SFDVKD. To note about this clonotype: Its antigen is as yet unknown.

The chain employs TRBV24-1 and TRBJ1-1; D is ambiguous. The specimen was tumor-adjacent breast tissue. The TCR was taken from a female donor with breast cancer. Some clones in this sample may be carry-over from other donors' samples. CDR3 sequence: CATSKGHNTEAFF. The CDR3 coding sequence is TGTGCCACCAGTAAAGGGCACAACACTGAAGCTTTCTTT.